This entry lists 16 T cell receptor beta chains sequenced from one sample in a study of shared clonotypes between healthy human individuals. Sequenced by immunoSEQ multiplex PCR; TCRdb stores in-frame clones only, minus some. The sample contains approximately 2,000,000 clones, just under 95% of which appear only once. Sequencing used naive CD4+ T cells from PBMCs. Described subset: CD45RA+ positively selected. The receptor set was obtained from a man between 18 and 35 years old in good health. Some clones in this sample may be carry-over from other donors' samples.

The rearrangement links TRBV4-2 to TRBJ1-2, with D possibly being TRBD1 (5 bases). The CDR3 length is 15 residues. With 0 bases removed from V and 4 bases from J, the gap between germline ends came to 12 bases. Germline V lookup: CDR1 LGHNA, CDR2 YNFKEQ. As DNA, the CDR3 is TGTGCCAGCAGCCAAGATCAGGGTTCGGGCTATGGCTACACCTTC. Its protein product is CASSQDQGSGYGYTF.

V gene TRBV6-1 combines with J gene TRBJ2-7, with D unclear. Between the trimmed V and J ends, which lost 6 bases and 2 bases, there was a span of 8 bases. This CDR3 contains 12 residues. The germline CDR1 and CDR2 sequences are MNHNS and SASEGT. CDR3 in DNA: TGTGCCAGCAGCCAGCTCACCTACGAGCAGTACTTC. It specifies CASSQLTYEQYF.

V gene TRBV6-6 combines with J gene TRBJ2-5; D remains ambiguous. Trimming removed 8 bases from V and 7 bases from J, with 17 bases in between. The CDR3 runs 13 residues. Germline V CDR1 and CDR2: MNHNY, SVGAGI (reference sequence). In nucleotides, the CDR3 is TGTGCCAGCCGAAGTGGTACCTCCGCGACCCAGTACTTC. Translating gives CASRSGTSATQYF.

This clone occurred once. Written as DNA, the CDR3 is TGTGCCAGCAGCTTGAGCCGGGACATGAACACTGAAGCTTTCTTT. Its translation is CASSLSRDMNTEAFF. J is TRBJ1-1 and V is TRBV5-4; D possibly corresponds to TRBD1 (6 bases). There are 15 residues in the CDR3. The germline gives CDR1 SGHNT, CDR2 YYREEE (reference sequence). V lost 1 base and J lost 0, with 10 bases in between. Full variable domain (missing parts from reference TRBV5-4 and TRBJ1-1): ETGVTQSPTHLIKTRGQQVTLRCSSQSGHNTVSWYQQALGQGPQFIFQYYREEENGRGNFPPRFSGLQFPNYSSELNVNALELDDSALYLCASSLSRDMNTEAFFGQGTRLTVV.

About this clone itself: Other DNA sequences of this sample code for an identical CDR3. The J gene is TRBJ1-6, the V gene TRBV18; D is perhaps TRBD1 (6 bases). The CDR3 is 13 amino acids. V shed 3 bases and J shed 7 bases, with 7 bases lying between them. The germline V gene encodes CDR1 KGHSH and CDR2 LQKENI. CDR3 protein: CASSPGQNSPLHF. CDR3 coding DNA: TGTGCCAGCTCACCGGGACAAAATTCACCCCTCCACTTT.

The chain employs TRBV28 and TRBJ2-1; D unresolved. The ends were cut back, 8 bases at V and 8 bases at J, with 16 bases in the middle. This CDR3 is 13 amino acids long. In germline, CDR1 is MDHEN, CDR2 SYDVKM. The CDR3 sequence is CASGSWGVDEQFF. In nucleotides, the CDR3 is TGTGCCAGCGGATCTTGGGGTGTGGATGAGCAGTTCTTC. Based on the CDR3 plus reference TRBV28 and TRBJ2-1, the full variable domain is DVKVTQSSRYLVKRTGEKVFLECVQDMDHENMFWYRQDPGLGLRLIYFSYDVKMKEKGDIPEGYSVSREKKERFSLILESASTNQTSMYLCASGSWGVDEQFFGPGTRLTVL.

V is TRBV28 and J is TRBJ2-7; 14 nucleotides match TRBD2. The CDR3 has 16 residues. Trimming removed 6 bases from V and 6 bases from J; junction bases left unmatched: 10. From germline, CDR1 is MDHEN and CDR2 SYDVKM. The CDR3 spells CASSQRGLAGDREQYF. CDR3 DNA: TGTGCCAGCAGCCAAAGGGGACTAGCGGGAGATCGCGAGCAGTACTTC.

This clone was observed a handful of times. The rearrangement uses TRBV6-5 and TRBJ1-1, with D unresolved. Trimming cost V 5 bases and J 3 bases, with 13 bases left between them. There are 14 residues in the CDR3. The V gene's germline CDR1 is MNHEY and CDR2 SVGAGI. The CDR3 here is CASSGNARHTEAFF. DNA for the CDR3: TGTGCCAGCAGTGGCAACGCCCGACACACTGAAGCTTTCTTT.

The chain couples TRBV18 to TRBJ1-3; weak D call: TRBD1 (5 bases). The V end lost 3 bases, the J end lost 3 bases, and 15 bases lay between the germline ends. Per the germline V gene, CDR1 is KGHSH and CDR2 is LQKENI. The CDR3 spans 16 residues. Here the CDR3 reads CASSPLGAPGGNTIYF. The CDR3 DNA sequence: TGTGCCAGCTCACCCCTCGGGGCACCGGGTGGAAACACCATATATTTT.

The chain carries TRBV5-1 and TRBJ2-5; 7 positions agree with TRBD2. V shed 2 bases and J 2 bases; nucleotides not matched to a gene: 6. Germline V CDR1 and CDR2: SGHRS, YFSETQ. The CDR3 consists of 15 residues. DNA for the CDR3: TGCGCCAGCAGCTTATTTCTAGCGGCTCAAGAGACCCAGTACTTC. Translation gives CASSLFLAAQETQYF.

The V gene is TRBV27, the J gene TRBJ1-5; D gene ambiguous. Germline V lookup: CDR1 MNHEY, CDR2 SMNVEV (reference sequence). V was trimmed by 5 bases and J by 3 bases, leaving 17 bases between them. CDR3 size: 16 residues. The CDR3 DNA is TGTGCCAGCAGTCCTAACCCACCCAGGTACAATCAGCCCCAGCATTTT. Amino acids: CASSPNPPRYNQPQHF.

The chain joins TRBV6-1 to TRBJ1-1; possible D gene TRBD1, 5 bases. The V gene's germline CDR1 is MNHNS and CDR2 SASEGT. V lost 6 bases to trimming and J lost 5 bases, with 16 bases between them. This CDR3 is built from 14 residues. CDR3 loop: CASSNSGAGTEAFF. In DNA form, the CDR3 reads TGTGCCAGCAGCAATTCTGGGGCGGGGACTGAAGCTTTCTTT.

This chain joins TRBV7-7 and TRBJ2-1, with D perhaps given as TRBD1 or TRBD2 (7 bases each). The CDR3 contains 12 residues. V lost 4 bases, J lost 8 bases, and 9 bases lay in between. Germline assignment: CDR1 SSHAT and CDR2 FNYEAQ (reference sequence). This CDR3 reads CASSSGGDEQFF. Written as DNA, the CDR3 is TGTGCCAGCAGCTCAGGGGGGGATGAGCAGTTCTTC.

The chain recombines TRBV29-1 with TRBJ1-1; no definite D call. CDR1 is SQVTM, CDR2 ANQGSEA, per germline. V was clipped by 4 bases and J by 5 bases, with 14 bases between them. This CDR3 has 13 residues. DNA of the CDR3: TGCAGCGTTGGGGGTCAGCCTCGGACTGAAGCTTTCTTT. Its translation is CSVGGQPRTEAFF.

Comments on this clone: The same CDR3 is also encoded by other DNA sequences in this sample. The V gene is TRBV5-1, the J gene TRBJ1-4, with D uncertain. Deletions cut 1 base from V and 2 bases from J, with 6 bases between. The CDR3 extends over 14 amino acids. CDR1 and CDR2 from the germline V gene are SGHRS and YFSETQ. CDR3 nucleotides: TGCGCCAGCAGCTTGTCGGGCACTAATGAAAAACTGTTTTTT. It specifies CASSLSGTNEKLFF.

This chain joins TRBV7-2 and TRBJ2-5; the D gene is possibly TRBD1 (6 bases). The J call is in doubt because the DNA end fits TRBJ2-7 better. This CDR3 is 15 amino acids long. The germline gives CDR1 SGHTA, CDR2 FQGNSA. This CDR3 is CASSLGQGSSYEQYF. The CDR3 coding sequence is TGTGCCAGCAGCTTAGGCCAGGGGAGCTCCTACGAGCAGTACTTC.